These 22 T cell receptor beta chains originate from one sample sequenced in a study of blood T cell repertoires in COVID-19. Repertoires were generated with immunoSEQ multiplex PCR, while TCRdb's copy carries only in-frame clones and drops some. Of around 52,000 clones listed, around 82% are singletons. Source material: peripheral blood. All receptors come from a woman older than 75 with acute or convalescent COVID-19.

The V and J genes are TRBV18 and TRBJ1-1; 9 bases line up with TRBD1. The CDR3 is 13 amino acids. With V trimmed by 6 bases and J by 10 bases, 9 bases remained unmatched. CDR1 and CDR2 from the germline V gene are KGHSH and LQKENI. CDR3: CASSPRQGDRAFF. CDR3 DNA: TGTGCCAGCTCCCCGAGACAGGGGGATCGAGCTTTCTTT.

The J gene is TRBJ2-5, the V gene TRBV10-1; 7 bases match TRBD1. Germline V gene sequence: CDR1 WNHNN, CDR2 SYGVQD (reference sequence). V trimming: 2 bases; J trimming: 3 bases; junction bases outside the gene matches: 9. The CDR3 has 16 residues. CDR3 nucleotides: TGCGCCAGCAGTGAGGGGTCCAGGGGGATGGAAGAGACCCAGTACTTC. Protein sequence: CASSEGSRGMEETQYF.

The rearrangement links TRBV27 to TRBJ1-6; TRBD1 aligns across 7 bases. Germline CDR1 and CDR2: MNHEY and SMNVEV (reference sequence). The V segment lost 2 bases and the J segment 8 bases; nucleotides outside the gene matches: 3. The CDR3 contains 14 residues. The CDR3 here is CASSLQGGDSPLHF. CDR3 nucleotides: TGTGCCAGCAGTTTACAGGGGGGCGATTCACCCCTCCACTTT.

The genes are TRBV11-2 and TRBJ1-4; the match to TRBD1 covers 10 bases. Germline trimming cut 5 bases from V and 8 bases from J; bases unmatched to any gene: 2. This CDR3 region has 13 residues. Germline CDR1 SGHAT, CDR2 FQNNGV. CDR3 in DNA: TGTGCCAGCAGCAGGACAGGGGGGGAAAAACTGTTTTTT. Amino acid sequence: CASSRTGGEKLFF.

J is TRBJ2-1 and V is TRBV6-5; maybe TRBD1 (5 bases). This CDR3 contains 15 residues. Trimming removed 2 bases from V and 2 bases from J, with 10 bases in between. CDR1 and CDR2 from the germline V gene are MNHEY and SVGAGI. This CDR3 is CASSYGQGAYNEQFF. The CDR3 DNA follows: TGTGCCAGCAGTTACGGGCAGGGTGCCTACAATGAGCAGTTCTTC.

The V call is TRBV20-1, the J call TRBJ1-2, with unresolved D. CDR3 length: 11 amino acids. With 5 bases removed from V and 7 bases from J, the gap between germline ends came to 11 bases. CDR1 is DFQATT, CDR2 SNEGSKA, per germline (reference sequence). This CDR3 reads CSAHQEVGYTF. The CDR3 bases are TGCAGTGCTCACCAAGAGGTTGGCTACACCTTC.

Regarding this clone: One junction end disagrees with the germline gene, perhaps due to a read error. The J gene is TRBJ2-5, the V gene TRBV14; 8 bases match TRBD2. Germline-derived CDR1 and CDR2 are SGHDN and FVKESK. CDR3 length: 17 amino acids. DNA for the CDR3: TGTGCCAGCAGCCAAGATCTTACTAGCGGCCACCAAGGGACCCAGTACTTC. This sequence encodes CASSQDLTSGHQGTQYF.

Points on this clone: The CDR3 ends on some other residue instead of the conserved phenylalanine or tryptophan, so this is likely a read error. No DNA is shown, since the ends of the CDR3 on it are uncertain; the CDR3 is the one TCRdb lists. The chain employs TRBV2 and TRBJ1-2. The V gene's germline CDR1 is SNHLY and CDR2 FYNNEI. The CDR3 has 13 residues if both end residues are counted. The CDR3: CASRPPQARELLL.

The chain has TRBV5-5 and TRBJ2-3; unclear D gene. V lost 0 bases to trimming and J lost 5 bases, with 7 bases between them. In germline, CDR1 is SGHKS, CDR2 YYEKEE (reference sequence). This CDR3 comprises 13 residues. The CDR3 protein is CASSLGWQDTQYF. The CDR3 DNA reads as TGTGCCAGCAGCTTGGGGTGGCAAGATACGCAGTATTTT.

The chain employs TRBV10-3 and TRBJ2-4; 9 bases are shared with TRBD1. The CDR3 is made up of 13 amino acids. Trimming cost V 11 bases and J 6 bases; bases outside gene matches: 8. From germline, CDR1 is ENHRY and CDR2 SYGVKD. This chain's CDR3 is CAVRQGVGNIQYF. CDR3 DNA: TGTGCCGTACGACAGGGGGTGGGAAACATTCAGTACTTC.

J is TRBJ1-2 and V is TRBV9; TRBD1 matches 12 bases. The CDR3 extends over 14 amino acids. Germline-derived CDR1 and CDR2 are SGDLS and YYNGEE. The junction had 5 bases not matched to a gene; V was cut back by 4 bases and J by 7 bases. The CDR3 nucleotides read TGTGCCAGCAGCCTTGGGACAGGGGGCTTTGGCTACACCTTC. Protein sequence: CASSLGTGGFGYTF.

The chain carries TRBV5-1 and TRBJ2-3, with 8 bases aligning to TRBD2. The CDR3 covers 14 residues. J gave up 5 bases and V 3 bases, and 5 bases lay outside the gene matches. Germline CDR1 SGHRS, CDR2 YFSETQ. The CDR3 DNA follows: TGCGCCAGCAGCTCGGGGGGGGCCCGAGATACGCAGTATTTT. Translated: CASSSGGARDTQYF.

The gene calls are TRBV19 and TRBJ2-1; TRBD2 is a possible D gene (6 bases). This CDR3 comprises 13 residues. V lost 2 bases to trimming and J lost 10 bases, with 12 bases between them. Looked up from germline, CDR1 is LNHDA and CDR2 is SQIVND (reference sequence). The CDR3 coding sequence is TGTGCCAGTAGTATATCGGGGAGCGGGGAGCAGTTCTTC. Amino acids: CASSISGSGEQFF.

The CDR3 region is CASSPRLAKDEQYF. DNA for the CDR3: TGTGCCAGCTCACCAAGGCTAGCTAAGGACGAGCAGTACTTC. This chain joins TRBV18 and TRBJ2-7, with TRBD2 as a possible D gene (5 bases). Trimming left V 2 bases short and J 5 bases short, with 13 bases between. The germline gives CDR1 KGHSH, CDR2 LQKENI. CDR3 length: 14 residues.

Only a few counts were recorded for this clone. The gene calls are TRBV7-7 and TRBJ2-2, with 7 nucleotides matching TRBD1. J gave up 7 bases and V 5 bases, and 10 bases lay outside the gene matches. The CDR3 spans 15 residues. Germline CDR1 is SSHAT and CDR2 is FNYEAQ (reference sequence). The CDR3 region is CASSPYTGAVGELFF. The CDR3 DNA reads as TGTGCCAGCAGCCCTTATACAGGGGCGGTCGGGGAGCTGTTTTTT. Full variable domain (outside the CDR3, taken from reference TRBV7-7 and TRBJ2-2): GAGVSQSPRYKVTKRGQDVTLRCDPISSHATLYWYQQALGQGPEFLTYFNYEAQPDKSGLPSDRFSAERPEGSISTLTIQRTEQRDSAMYRCASSPYTGAVGELFFGEGSRLTVL.

The gene calls are TRBV2 and TRBJ1-5; D is unclear. Trimming stripped 4 bases from V and 4 bases from J, with 11 bases between. The V gene's germline CDR1 is SNHLY and CDR2 FYNNEI. The CDR3 covers 14 residues. This CDR3 is CASSVGRINQPQHF. The DNA for the CDR3 is TGTGCCAGCAGTGTAGGGAGAATAAATCAGCCCCAGCATTTT.

The chain carries TRBV15 and TRBJ1-5; TRBD1 might be the D (5 bases). CDR1 and CDR2 from the germline V gene are LNHNV and YYDKDF (reference sequence). The CDR3 is 14 residues long. V lost 2 bases, J lost 2 bases, and 7 bases lay in between. DNA of the CDR3: TGTGCCACCAGCAGACAGGGCGGCAATCAGCCCCAGCATTTT. Translating it yields CATSRQGGNQPQHF.

This chain connects TRBV7-8 to TRBJ2-1; TRBD2 agrees at 15 bases. V shed 5 bases and J 8 bases; nucleotides not matched to a gene: 10. The CDR3 is 17 residues long. The germline CDR1 and CDR2 sequences are SGHVS and FQNEAQ. The DNA for the CDR3 is TGTGCCAGCAGCCCCCGCTCGGGACTAGCGGGGGGTGATGAGCAGTTCTTC. It specifies CASSPRSGLAGGDEQFF.

This sequence joins TRBV19 and TRBJ2-2; 9 nucleotides agree with TRBD1. Germline V gene sequence: CDR1 LNHDA, CDR2 SQIVND (reference sequence). With V trimmed by 4 bases and J by 3 bases, 6 bases remained unmatched. The CDR3 has 16 residues. The CDR3 here is CASSRTGAGYTGELFF. CDR3 coding DNA: TGTGCCAGTAGTAGGACAGGGGCGGGGTACACCGGGGAGCTGTTTTTT.

This chain connects TRBV21-1 to TRBJ2-7; the D call in the table, TRBD2, was not verified against the DNA. TRBV21-1 is shown as a pseudogene. The CDR3 loop spans 19 amino acids. CDR3 sequence reads: CASSTGLAGAHPARYEQYF. CDR3 DNA: TGTGCCAGCAGCACGGGACTAGCGGGAGCTCACCCCGCCCGGTACGAGCAGTACTTC.

The rearrangement links TRBV6-5 to TRBJ1-2; 8 bases are shared with TRBD1. The CDR3 runs to 13 residues. Unmatched junction bases numbered 1, after V lost 7 bases and J lost 0 bases. Germline loops: CDR1 MNHEY, CDR2 SVGAGI. The CDR3 DNA is TGTGCCAGCACACAGGGGGCTAACTATGGCTACACCTTC. This codes for CASTQGANYGYTF.

The V and J genes are TRBV7-9 and TRBJ1-6, with TRBD1 identical over 8 bases. The V segment lost 3 bases and the J segment 8 bases; nucleotides outside the gene matches: 9. The germline V gene has CDR1 SEHNR and CDR2 FQNEAQ (reference sequence). The CDR3 is 16 amino acids. As DNA, the CDR3 is TGTGCCAGCAGCTTCAAGCAGGGGGCCGTTGATTCACCCCTCCACTTT. Protein product: CASSFKQGAVDSPLHF.